This entry lists 25 T cell receptor beta chains sequenced from one sample in a study of T-cell memory formation after mild COVID-19. TCRdb fed the 5' RACE reads into MiXCR, producing one record per CDR3 protein. The sample carries 350,000 or so distinct CDR3 sequences, over 10% recorded once. The sample consisted of PBMCs or a T cell subset sorted from them (not recorded which). All receptors come from a man between 18 and 29 years old who had mild COVID-19 (a few samples of this study predate the infection). Cell type and time point are not known.

This clonotype occurred a few times. The chain joins TRBV12-5 to TRBJ1-4; 7 nucleotides line up with TRBD1. Germline V gene lookup returns CDR1 LGHNT and CDR2 FRNRAP. V was pared by 5 bases and J by 4 bases, with 10 bases of the junction left unmatched. The CDR3 runs 16 residues. CDR3 protein: CASGPRGDSNNEKLFF. CDR3 nucleotide sequence: TGTGCTAGTGGTCCTCGCGGGGACAGCAATAATGAAAAACTGTTTTTT.

This clonotype was found many times. The chain recombines TRBV29-1 with TRBJ2-5; 14 nucleotides align to TRBD2. The V gene's germline CDR1 is SQVTM and CDR2 ANQGSEA. This CDR3 has 15 amino acids. The V segment lost 4 bases and the J segment 1 base; nucleotides outside the gene matches: 2. CDR3 nucleotides: TGCAGCGTTGCGACTAGCGGGGGGGCCCAAGAGACCCAGTACTTC. Translating it yields CSVATSGGAQETQYF.

This clonotype was counted between two and nine times. The chain links TRBV6-5 to TRBJ1-2, with D uncertain. Trimming removed 6 bases from V and 9 bases from J, with 20 bases in between. CDR1 MNHEY and CDR2 SVGAGI come from the germline V gene. The CDR3 runs 14 residues. The CDR3 region has the DNA TGTGCCAGCAGGTTGTTAGGGCGCGGTTGGAGCTACACCTTC. Encoded protein: CASRLLGRGWSYTF.

There are a few counts of this clonotype. The rearrangement joins TRBV23-1 to TRBJ2-1, with D unclear. TRBV23-1 is assigned to the ORF class and has an uncertain function. CDR3 length equals 12 residues. The V end was cut by 4 bases, the J end by 10 bases, with 11 bases between. DNA of the CDR3: TGCGCCAGCAGTCGGGTTACCTCGGAGCAGTTCTTC. Its protein is CASSRVTSEQFF.

The chain has TRBV4-2 and TRBJ2-2; D assignment may be TRBD1 or TRBD2 (5 bases each). V lost 0 bases to trimming and J lost 5 bases, with 13 bases between them. This CDR3 contains 16 residues. CDR1 and CDR2 (germline): LGHNA, YNFKEQ. Here the CDR3 reads CASSQDVLGTTGELFF. CDR3 in DNA: TGTGCCAGCAGCCAAGACGTCCTTGGGACGACCGGGGAGCTGTTTTTT.

In this sample, this clonotype turned up a few times. The chain couples TRBV7-2 to TRBJ2-7; no clear D. Trimming took off 5 bases at V and 5 bases at J, with 10 bases between the two ends. The length of the CDR3 is 12 residues. The germline CDR1 and CDR2 sequences are SGHTA and FQGNSA. CDR3 nucleotides: TGTGCCAGCAGCACGGACGTACACGAGCAGTACTTC. It specifies CASSTDVHEQYF.

This chain uses TRBV7-9 with TRBJ2-5; D gene uncertain. The length of the CDR3 is 14 residues. Deletions cut 4 bases from V and 2 bases from J, with 11 bases between. The germline V gene encodes CDR1 SEHNR and CDR2 FQNEAQ (reference sequence). The CDR3 DNA is TGTGCCAGCAGCTCAACCGGACGGCAAGAGACCCAGTACTTC. Protein product: CASSSTGRQETQYF.

This clonotype has at least ten counts. The chain carries TRBV24-1 and TRBJ2-3; D not resolved. Trimming stripped 3 bases from V and 5 bases from J, with 5 bases between. The germline gives CDR1 KGHDR, CDR2 SFDVKD. CDR3 size: 12 residues. Here the CDR3 DNA reads TGTGCCACCAGTGATCTCGGAGATACGCAGTATTTT. Protein sequence: CATSDLGDTQYF.

The CDR3 DNA reads TGTGCCAGCAGCCAAGGGGGATCGGGCATGGAGACCCAGTACTTC. It yields the protein CASSQGGSGMETQYF. The chain is built from TRBV3-1 and TRBJ2-5, with no clear D. The CDR3 is 15 amino acids. Germline-derived CDR1 and CDR2 are LGHDT and YNNKEL (reference sequence). V was pared by 1 base and J by 5 bases, with 14 bases between.

This clonotype turned up a few times. This chain uses TRBV27 with TRBJ1-5, with 7 bases matching TRBD1. The CDR3 consists of 15 residues. The V segment lost 3 bases and the J segment 4 bases; nucleotides outside the gene matches: 6. Germline V gives CDR1 MNHEY, CDR2 SMNVEV (reference sequence). CDR3 amino acids: CASSFTPTGNQPQHF. The CDR3, as DNA: TGTGCCAGCAGTTTCACGCCGACAGGGAATCAGCCCCAGCATTTT.

In this sample, this clonotype turned up many times. The chain recombines TRBV2 with TRBJ2-5, with TRBD1 matching over 7 bases. V trimming: 7 bases; J trimming: 9 bases; junction bases outside the gene matches: 11. The CDR3 runs to 13 residues. Germline loops: CDR1 SNHLY, CDR2 FYNNEI. CDR3 region: CASKERGTAPQYF. CDR3 DNA sequence: TGTGCCAGCAAGGAGCGTGGGACAGCCCCCCAGTACTTC.

This clonotype was detected a few times. The gene calls are TRBV7-2 and TRBJ2-1, with D uncertain. The CDR3 sequence is 13 residues long. CDR1 is SGHTA, CDR2 FQGNSA, per germline. V was clipped by 4 bases and J by 15 bases, with 19 bases between them. In DNA form, the CDR3 reads TGTGCCAGCAGCTCAGGAAATCCTAGGTCAGGGTTCTTC. Encoded protein: CASSSGNPRSGFF.

This chain joins TRBV25-1 and TRBJ2-6, with D possibly matching TRBD1 (5 bases). With 4 bases removed from V and 0 bases from J, the gap between germline ends came to 10 bases. In germline, CDR1 is MGHDK, CDR2 SYGVNS. The CDR3 totals 16 residues. Written as DNA, the CDR3 is TGTGCCAGCAGTGTAGGCAGGGACTCTGGGGCCAACGTCCTGACTTTC. As protein: CASSVGRDSGANVLTF.

The CDR3 sequence is CASSSIAGAIQETQYF. The CDR3 DNA reads TGCGCCAGCAGCTCCATAGCGGGGGCGATTCAAGAGACCCAGTACTTC. V and J are TRBV5-1 and TRBJ2-5, with 9 bases aligning to TRBD2. The germline V gene encodes CDR1 SGHRS and CDR2 YFSETQ. The ends lost 3 bases at V and 2 bases at J; junction bases unmatched: 8. The CDR3 loop spans 16 amino acids. Full variable domain (outside the CDR3, taken from reference TRBV5-1 and TRBJ2-5): KAGVTQTPRYLIKTRGQQVTLSCSPISGHRSVSWYQQTPGQGLQFLFEYFSETQRNKGNFPGRFSGRQFSNSRSEMNVSTLELGDSALYLCASSSIAGAIQETQYFGPGTRLLVL.

The chain carries TRBV28 and TRBJ2-3; 13 bases line up with TRBD2. The CDR3 runs to 18 residues. Germline CDR1 MDHEN, CDR2 SYDVKM. The V and J ends lost 3 bases and 3 bases, in that order; junction bases with no gene match: 9. CDR3 DNA: TGTGCCAGCAGTTTGAGCCCGGGGACTAGCGGGGTTACAGATACGCAGTATTTT. Translated: CASSLSPGTSGVTDTQYF.

The J gene is TRBJ1-5, the V gene TRBV6-6; 9 bases align to TRBD1. Germline CDR1 is MNHNY and CDR2 is SVGAGI (reference sequence). V lost 6 bases to trimming and J lost 7 bases; unmatched junction nucleotides: 13. The CDR3 is 16 amino acids. The CDR3: CASSRGTGRRGQPQHF. CDR3 nucleotides: TGTGCCAGCAGCCGCGGGACAGGGCGTCGGGGGCAGCCCCAGCATTTT.

This clonotype was counted between two and nine times. The V and J genes are TRBV28 and TRBJ2-3; 11 bases are shared with TRBD2. CDR3 length: 15 amino acids. Germline CDR1 is MDHEN and CDR2 is SYDVKM. After removal of 6 bases from V and 3 bases from J, the junction contained 5 bases not matched to a gene. The CDR3 here is CASSRGLAVTDTQYF. Here the CDR3 DNA reads TGTGCCAGCAGCCGGGGACTAGCGGTTACAGATACGCAGTATTTT.

As concerns this clonotype: A single base separates this from a much larger clone, so it may be a read error. The chain has TRBV27 and TRBJ2-2, with D uncertain. Deletions cut 7 bases from V and 3 bases from J, with 3 bases between. Germline assignment: CDR1 MNHEY and CDR2 SMNVEV (reference sequence). The CDR3 has 11 amino acids. The chain's CDR3 is CASKYTGELFF. The DNA for the CDR3 is TGTGCCAGCAAGTACACCGGGGAGCTGTTTTTT.

This clonotype was recorded a few times. This chain uses TRBV9 with TRBJ2-5, with TRBD1 matching over 9 bases. The CDR3 has 20 residues. Germline V gene lookup returns CDR1 SGDLS and CDR2 YYNGEE. Trimming cost V 0 bases and J 0 bases; bases outside gene matches: 15. The CDR3 DNA sequence: TGTGCCAGCAGCGTAGCTGAGGACAGGGGACCCATCGTGTACCAAGAGACCCAGTACTTC. Translating gives CASSVAEDRGPIVYQETQYF.

This clonotype was observed a handful of times. This chain links TRBV7-2 with TRBJ2-5; perhaps TRBD2 as D (5 bases). The germline V and J ends were trimmed by 5 bases and 5 bases, with 12 bases remaining between them. Germline CDR1 and CDR2: SGHTA and FQGNSA. The CDR3 contains 13 residues. In DNA form, the CDR3 reads TGTGCCAGCAGCACGGGAAATGGGGAGACCCAGTACTTC. Protein product: CASSTGNGETQYF.

This clonotype was seen only a few times. The chain uses TRBV20-1 and TRBJ2-1; perhaps D is TRBD1 or TRBD2 (6 bases each). V was shortened by 3 bases and J by 6 bases, with 24 bases between the two germline ends. The CDR3 consists of 17 residues. The germline gives CDR1 DFQATT, CDR2 SNEGSKA (reference sequence). The CDR3 nucleotides read TGCAGTGCTAGCCCTTTGGGGCGGGGACATGGGGGCAATGAGCAGTTCTTC. This sequence encodes CSASPLGRGHGGNEQFF.

A few counts support this clonotype. This rearrangement joins TRBV4-2 to TRBJ2-7, with D hard to call. CDR1 and CDR2 (germline): LGHNA, YNFKEQ. The CDR3 runs 16 residues. The V end was cut by 0 bases, the J end by 0 bases, with 12 bases between. The CDR3, as DNA: TGTGCCAGCAGCCAAGATTTCGGCAAACGCTCCTACGAGCAGTACTTC. It encodes CASSQDFGKRSYEQYF.

A few counts support this clonotype. This sequence joins TRBV4-3 and TRBJ1-2, with D possibly being TRBD1 (5 bases). This CDR3 spans 14 amino acids. V gave up 0 bases and J gave up 5 bases, with 10 bases separating them. In germline, CDR1 is LGHNA, CDR2 YSLEER. Written as DNA, the CDR3 is TGCGCCAGCAGCCAAGAATGGGGCGTGTATGGCTACACCTTC. This translates into CASSQEWGVYGYTF.

This clonotype occurred many times. The chain has TRBV6-5 and TRBJ2-2; D unclear. In germline, CDR1 is MNHEY, CDR2 SVGAGI. Trimming removed 6 bases from V and 7 bases from J, with 15 bases in between. CDR3 length: 14 residues. In nucleotides, the CDR3 is TGTGCCAGCAGGATAATGACTTATGGCGGGGAGCTGTTTTTT. Its protein is CASRIMTYGGELFF.

V is TRBV7-9 and J is TRBJ2-1; 11 bases are shared with TRBD2. The CDR3 covers 18 residues. Germline CDR1 reads SEHNR; CDR2 reads FQNEAQ (reference sequence). Trimming cost V 4 bases and J 5 bases; bases outside gene matches: 13. DNA of the CDR3: TGTGCCAGCAGCTCCTCGACTAGCGGGGCCCCCCTGAACAATGAGCAGTTCTTC. It yields the protein CASSSSTSGAPLNNEQFF.